The present entry profiles one T cell receptor beta chain with its context. The data were taken from a study of shared clonotypes between healthy human individuals. TCRdb's table, derived via immunoSEQ multiplex PCR, lists solely in-frame clones and lacks some. The table records approximately 1,500,000 clones, approximately 97% of them present only once. This receptor was taken from a young man in good health. Sequenced sample: naive CD4+ T cells sorted from blood. Stated subset: CD45RA+ positively selected.

This CDR3 is CASTPAGPRNTEAFF. DNA of the CDR3: TGCGCCAGCACTCCGGCGGGGCCCAGGAACACTGAAGCTTTCTTT. The gene calls are TRBV5-1 and TRBJ1-1; TRBD1 might be the D (5 bases). CDR1 and CDR2 from the germline V gene are SGHRS and YFSETQ. V was clipped by 6 bases and J by 1 base, with 16 bases between them. The CDR3 runs to 15 residues. Supplemented by reference TRBV5-1 and TRBJ1-1, the full variable domain reads KAGVTQTPRYLIKTRGQQVTLSCSPISGHRSVSWYQQTPGQGLQFLFEYFSETQRNKGNFPGRFSGRQFSNSRSEMNVSTLELGDSALYLCASTPAGPRNTEAFFGQGTRLTVV.